Following are 30 T cell receptor beta chains from one sample sequenced in a study of response to subunit inactivated influenza vaccine. TCRdb processed the RT-PCR reads anew with MiXCR; each CDR3 protein has one entry. The sample yields hundreds of thousands of distinct CDR3 sequences, around 20% seen once. Sample: PBMCs from blood, taken approximately 5 days after vaccination. The receptors shown here come from a middle-aged man who received an inactivated influenza vaccine.

This clonotype was seen only a few times. The rearrangement joins TRBV4-3 to TRBJ2-3, with TRBD2 matching over 8 bases. This CDR3 is 15 amino acids long. Germline loops: CDR1 LGHNA, CDR2 YSLEER. The V gene end was trimmed by 0 bases and the J gene end by 5 bases; junction bases not matched to a gene: 4. This CDR3 reads CASSQDPAGGDTQYF. For the CDR3, the DNA is TGCGCCAGCAGCCAAGATCCCGCGGGGGGAGATACGCAGTATTTT.

The table lists this clonotype with many counts. The chain carries TRBV10-3 and TRBJ2-1, with 8 bases fitting TRBD2. The germline V gene encodes CDR1 ENHRY and CDR2 SYGVKD. With 5 bases clipped from V and 7 bases from J, the junction kept 4 bases outside the gene matches. There are 13 residues in the CDR3. The CDR3: CAISPAGDNEQFF. CDR3 in DNA: TGTGCCATCAGTCCAGCGGGAGATAATGAGCAGTTCTTC.

The chain couples TRBV20-1 to TRBJ2-5, with D possibly being TRBD1 (5 bases). Trimming shortened V by 6 bases and J by 3 bases, and 20 bases separated the two germline ends. Looked up from germline, CDR1 is DFQATT and CDR2 is SNEGSKA (reference sequence). CDR3 size: 15 residues. The CDR3 sequence is CSAQAPQGMEETQYF. CDR3 in DNA: TGCAGTGCCCAAGCGCCCCAGGGTATGGAAGAGACCCAGTACTTC.

J is TRBJ2-7 and V is TRBV29-1; TRBD2 agrees at 7 bases. The germline V gene has CDR1 SQVTM and CDR2 ANQGSEA. There are 14 residues in the CDR3. V was clipped by 6 bases and J by 0 bases; unmatched bases: 8. The CDR3 DNA is TGCAGCGTCGTGGGACTATCTAGCTCCTACGAGCAGTACTTC. Translated, it gives CSVVGLSSSYEQYF.

This clonotype was counted a few times. The DNA for the CDR3 is TGTGCCAGCAGCGTGACTAGCGGGTTAGAGACCCAGTACTTC. This encodes CASSVTSGLETQYF. The V and J genes are TRBV9 and TRBJ2-5; 10 bases are shared with TRBD2. CDR3 length: 14 residues. Germline V lookup: CDR1 SGDLS, CDR2 YYNGEE. The V segment lost 2 bases and the J segment 4 bases; nucleotides outside the gene matches: 2.

The chain uses TRBV20-1 and TRBJ2-1, with 10 bases that match TRBD2. The germline gives CDR1 DFQATT, CDR2 SNEGSKA (reference sequence). The J segment lost 9 bases and the V segment lost 0 bases, leaving 8 bases of the junction unmatched. The CDR3 has 15 residues. The CDR3, as DNA: TGCAGTGCTAGAGACCTGGGCCAGCGGGAGGGTGAGCAGTTCTTC. Translation gives CSARDLGQREGEQFF.

The chain couples TRBV5-1 to TRBJ2-7; 7 nucleotides agree with TRBD1. The trim removed 2 bases at V and 2 bases at J, leaving 4 bases unmatched. This CDR3 spans 14 amino acids. Germline CDR1 and CDR2: SGHRS and YFSETQ. The CDR3 is CASSFGDRAYEQYF. Here the CDR3 DNA reads TGCGCCAGCAGCTTCGGGGACAGAGCCTACGAGCAGTACTTC.

The table lists this clonotype with many counts. The chain is built from TRBV12-3 or TRBV12-4 and TRBJ2-1, with D possibly called TRBD1 or TRBD2 (5 bases each). The CDR3 extends over 12 amino acids. V was pared by 2 bases and J by 12 bases, with 11 bases between. The CDR3 DNA reads TGTGCCAGCAGTTTAATTGGGGGTTGGCAGTTCTTC. Residues: CASSLIGGWQFF.

This chain links TRBV6-1 with TRBJ2-6; 10 nucleotides align to TRBD2. Germline V CDR1 and CDR2: MNHNS, SASEGT. The CDR3 is 17 amino acids. V was pared by 6 bases and J by 1 base, with 6 bases of the junction left unmatched. The CDR3 bases are TGTGCCAGCAGCTCTAGCGGGAGCGTTTCTGGGGCCAACGTCCTGACTTTC. Translating gives CASSSSGSVSGANVLTF.

This clonotype was detected a few times. V gene TRBV10-2 combines with J gene TRBJ1-5; 8 bases fit TRBD1. V shed 3 bases, J shed 4 bases, and the junction held 8 bases outside the gene matches. The CDR3 runs 16 residues. Germline loops: CDR1 WSHSY, CDR2 SAAADI. The CDR3 is CASSDGTGPMNQPQHF. The DNA of the CDR3 is TGCGCCAGCAGTGATGGGACAGGACCTATGAATCAGCCCCAGCATTTT.

This chain uses TRBV20-1 with TRBJ2-7; TRBD2 agrees at 10 bases. The CDR3 is 18 amino acids. Germline lookup yields CDR1 DFQATT and CDR2 SNEGSKA (reference sequence). V shed 3 bases, J shed 2 bases, and the junction held 16 bases outside the gene matches. CDR3 in DNA: TGCAGTGCTAGTGGTTACGGGACTAGCGTTAGCAAGCCCTACGAGCAGTACTTC. Protein: CSASGYGTSVSKPYEQYF.

The rearrangement links TRBV7-9 to TRBJ2-3; the match to TRBD1 covers 9 bases. The CDR3 runs 15 residues. Germline trimming cut 2 bases from V and 6 bases from J; bases unmatched to any gene: 6. The germline gives CDR1 SEHNR, CDR2 FQNEAQ (reference sequence). In DNA form, the CDR3 reads TGTGCCAGCAGCTTAATTCTACAGGGGGCGGATACGCAGTATTTT. Protein: CASSLILQGADTQYF.

The rearrangement uses TRBV7-9 and TRBJ1-4; 9 nucleotides align to TRBD1. Germline V gene lookup returns CDR1 SEHNR and CDR2 FQNEAQ (reference sequence). This CDR3 has 15 amino acids. V trimming: 5 bases; J trimming: 5 bases; junction bases outside the gene matches: 6. The CDR3 coding sequence is TGTGCCAGCAGCCCCGGGACAGGGCCAAATGAAAAACTGTTTTTT. Amino acids: CASSPGTGPNEKLFF.

This clonotype was recorded at least ten times. The chain is built from TRBV9 and TRBJ2-1; tentatively, D is TRBD2 (5 bases). The CDR3 is 11 residues long. Germline values: CDR1 SGDLS, CDR2 YYNGEE. Trimming stripped 4 bases from V and 8 bases from J, with 7 bases between. CDR3 DNA: TGTGCCAGCAGCATCGGGGATGAGCAGTTCTTC. Its translation is CASSIGDEQFF.

J is TRBJ2-2 and V is TRBV5-1; 8 bases are a match to TRBD2. This CDR3 is built from 17 residues. Germline V lookup: CDR1 SGHRS, CDR2 YFSETQ. Trimming removed 4 bases from V and 5 bases from J; junction bases left unmatched: 13. CDR3 nucleotides: TGCGCCAGCAGCCCTAACGTTTTGACTAGCGCTACCGGGGAGCTGTTTTTT. It encodes CASSPNVLTSATGELFF.

V gene TRBV6-5 combines with J gene TRBJ1-5, with D unresolved. The germline V gene encodes CDR1 MNHEY and CDR2 SVGAGI. The CDR3 totals 15 residues. Trimming took off 4 bases at V and 3 bases at J, with 13 bases between the two ends. As DNA, the CDR3 is TGTGCCAGCAGTTCGGTACCACGGCACAATCAGCCCCAGCATTTT. Translated, it gives CASSSVPRHNQPQHF.

This clonotype has a handful of counts. The rearrangement joins TRBV4-3 to TRBJ1-2; 7 bases are shared with TRBD1. The ends lost 0 bases at V and 7 bases at J; junction bases unmatched: 5. The length of the CDR3 is 14 residues. The germline V gene has CDR1 LGHNA and CDR2 YSLEER. The CDR3 loop is CASSQETGPGGYTF. DNA of the CDR3: TGCGCCAGCAGCCAAGAGACAGGGCCGGGTGGCTACACCTTC.

The genes are TRBV11-2 and TRBJ2-7; the match to TRBD2 covers 8 bases. This CDR3 has 18 residues. Germline V gene sequence: CDR1 SGHAT, CDR2 FQNNGV. After removal of 1 base from V and 7 bases from J, the junction contained 18 bases not matched to a gene. The CDR3 sequence is CASSLVAGSGISSGEQYF. CDR3 nucleotide sequence: TGTGCCAGCAGCTTAGTAGCTGGTAGCGGGATCTCCTCGGGGGAGCAGTACTTC.

Many counts were recorded for this clonotype. This chain links TRBV29-1 with TRBJ1-1; no firm D call. V gave up 6 bases and J gave up 0 bases, with 8 bases separating them. The CDR3 contains 12 residues. CDR1 is SQVTM, CDR2 ANQGSEA, per germline. The CDR3 is CSVKAVNTEAFF. CDR3 sequence (DNA): TGCAGCGTAAAGGCTGTGAACACTGAAGCTTTCTTT.

This clonotype was picked up a small number of times. The J gene is TRBJ2-3, the V gene TRBV20-1; the match to TRBD2 covers 10 bases. Germline V CDR1 and CDR2: DFQATT, SNEGSKA (reference sequence). Germline trimming cut 0 bases from V and 5 bases from J; bases unmatched to any gene: 14. The CDR3 is made up of 18 amino acids. The CDR3 bases are TGCAGTGCTAGAGATTTATATCAGGGACTAGCGCTTGAAGATACGCAGTATTTT. This gives the protein CSARDLYQGLALEDTQYF.

The sample holds a few counts of this clonotype. Written as DNA, the CDR3 is TGCAGCGTTGAAGTGCGCCTAGCGGGTACAAATGAGCAGTTCTTC. Translation: CSVEVRLAGTNEQFF. The V call is TRBV29-1, the J call TRBJ2-1; 8 positions match TRBD2. With 1 base clipped from V and 7 bases from J, the junction kept 9 bases outside the gene matches. The CDR3 has 15 residues. The V gene's germline CDR1 is SQVTM and CDR2 ANQGSEA.

The V gene is TRBV20-1, the J gene TRBJ1-4; perhaps TRBD1 as D (5 bases). From germline, CDR1 is DFQATT and CDR2 SNEGSKA (reference sequence). The CDR3 consists of 12 residues. Trimming left V 8 bases short and J 6 bases short, with 13 bases between. The CDR3 here is CSTSRVHEKLFF. In DNA form, the CDR3 reads TGCAGTACGTCCAGGGTACATGAAAAACTGTTTTTT.

This clonotype turned up a few times. V gene TRBV20-1 combines with J gene TRBJ2-7; 7 bases line up with TRBD1. The V segment lost 6 bases and the J segment 7 bases; nucleotides outside the gene matches: 15. CDR1 and CDR2 (germline): DFQATT, SNEGSKA (reference sequence). This CDR3 has 14 residues. The CDR3 here is CSAFLRQGPPEQYF. In DNA, the CDR3 is TGCAGTGCCTTCCTCCGACAGGGTCCCCCTGAGCAGTACTTC.

This clonotype was recorded many times. This chain links TRBV7-9 with TRBJ2-7; 8 bases are shared with TRBD2. V lost 4 bases and J lost 4; bases outside the gene matches: 9. Germline V gives CDR1 SEHNR, CDR2 FQNEAQ (reference sequence). This CDR3 contains 15 residues. The CDR3 region is CASSSAGGMVYEQYF. CDR3 nucleotide sequence: TGTGCCAGCAGCTCCGCGGGGGGAATGGTTTACGAGCAGTACTTC. The variable domain in full, with the rest retrieved from reference TRBV7-9 and TRBJ2-7, is DTGVSQNPRHKITKRGQNVTFRCDPISEHNRLYWYRQTLGQGPEFLTYFQNEAQLEKSRLLSDRFSAERPKGSFSTLEIQRTEQGDSAMYLCASSSAGGMVYEQYFGPGTRLTVT.

The J gene is TRBJ1-4, the V gene TRBV12-3 or TRBV12-4, with 7 bases fitting TRBD1. J gave up 6 bases and V 5 bases, and 9 bases lay outside the gene matches. This CDR3 has 15 amino acids. The CDR3 reads CASSKDGTADEKLFF. In DNA form, the CDR3 reads TGTGCCAGCAGTAAAGACGGGACAGCGGATGAAAAACTGTTTTTT.

This clonotype has just a few counts. The chain couples TRBV7-9 to TRBJ2-7, with D possibly being TRBD1 (5 bases). With 1 base removed from V and 0 bases from J, the gap between germline ends came to 10 bases. CDR1 and CDR2 (germline): SEHNR, FQNEAQ (reference sequence). CDR3 size: 15 residues. CDR3 loop: CASSLGGHFSYEQYF. CDR3 DNA sequence: TGTGCCAGCAGCTTAGGGGGCCACTTCTCCTACGAGCAGTACTTC.

The CDR3: CASSSGPLGEQYF. The CDR3, as DNA: TGTGCCAGCAGCTCAGGGCCACTGGGCGAGCAGTACTTC. The rearrangement links TRBV7-9 to TRBJ2-7, with D perhaps TRBD1 (5 bases). Deletions cut 4 bases from V and 6 bases from J, with 13 bases between. Germline V gives CDR1 SEHNR, CDR2 FQNEAQ (reference sequence). The CDR3 extends over 13 amino acids.

This clonotype was detected ten times or more. The chain recombines TRBV4-2 with TRBJ2-3, with no clear D. Germline-derived CDR1 and CDR2 are LGHNA and YNFKEQ. This CDR3 has 15 amino acids. V lost 0 bases and J lost 2, with 9 bases in between. CDR3 sequence reads: CASSQDGRFTDTQYF. The CDR3 bases are TGTGCCAGCAGCCAAGATGGTCGGTTCACAGATACGCAGTATTTT.

The chain joins TRBV6-1 to TRBJ2-7; D might be TRBD2 (5 bases). Trimming shortened V by 11 bases and J by 1 base, and 15 bases separated the two germline ends. CDR3 length: 13 residues. From germline, CDR1 is MNHNS and CDR2 SASEGT. The CDR3 protein is CAAALGRSYEQYF. CDR3 bases: TGTGCCGCGGCCCTGGGGAGATCCTACGAGCAGTACTTC.

This rearrangement joins TRBV3-1 to TRBJ2-1; perhaps D is TRBD1 or TRBD2 (5 bases each). The germline V and J ends were trimmed by 0 bases and 6 bases, with 15 bases remaining between them. Germline CDR1 reads LGHDT; CDR2 reads YNNKEL (reference sequence). This CDR3 comprises 16 residues. The CDR3 reads CASSQEKGRWSNEQFF. CDR3 in DNA: TGTGCCAGCAGCCAAGAGAAGGGGAGATGGAGCAATGAGCAGTTCTTC.